This T cell receptor (beta chain) is from a study of blood T cell repertoires in COVID-19. The wider study: The cDNA or gDNA used as material had been derived from T cells, B-cell-depleted T cells, or PBMCs.

Original processing notes: Nucleated cell number was recorded as an estimate derived from reference gene primer amplification. Profiling relied on immunoSEQ multiplex PCR, and the TCRdb table lists in-frame clones only, not all of them. V and J calls plus clone size are reproduced from that table; the DNA served to infer D and trimming. The sample carries about 260,000 clones, about nine tenths recorded once. The CDR3 loop spans 16 amino acids. Germline CDR1 reads MNHNS; CDR2 reads SASEGT. Trimming took off 0 bases at V and 0 bases at J, with 9 bases between the two ends. Sequenced sample: peripheral blood. The clonotype was recovered from a woman aged 40 to 55 who had recovered from COVID-19. The chain combines TRBV6-1 with TRBJ1-5; possible D gene TRBD1, 5 bases. CDR3 DNA: TGTGCCAGCAGTGAAGCTAGGGGAAATAGCAATCAGCCCCAGCATTTT. Translated: CASSEARGNSNQPQHF.